This TCR beta chain was observed in a study of cytomegalovirus exposure and HLA in healthy donors. Study overall: Approximately 200 million T cells yielded over 90 million unique TCR beta sequences in earlier analysis. Findings and caveats of the study: Most TCR sequences showed up rarely, but some public TCRs showed up in many donors. Earlier analysis yielded a pattern in which most TCR beta V segments were productive about 90% or about 30% of the time. Only CMV serostatus was available as immune exposure information.

Notes on this clone: The antigen remains unidentified.

Researchers ran the PCR with 60 Vbeta and 13 Jbeta primers. Sequencing was performed with immunoSEQ multiplex PCR; in TCRdb, only in-frame clones are kept and a portion is missing. The data show about 190,000 clones, roughly 77% seen once. The clonotype was recovered from a woman in her twenties or thirties in good health and CMV-seropositive. The sample consisted of PBMCs.

The CDR3 bases are TGCAGCGTTGAAGACCGCGGGTCCCAAGAGACCCAGTACTTC. Amino acids: CSVEDRGSQETQYF. The gene calls are TRBV29-1 and TRBJ2-5; weak D call: TRBD2 (5 bases). The CDR3 has 14 amino acids. Germline CDR1 and CDR2: SQVTM and ANQGSEA. V lost 0 bases to trimming and J lost 1 base, with 9 bases between them. The full variable domain, completed using reference TRBV29-1 and TRBJ2-5, is SAVISQKPSRDICQRGTSLTIQCQVDSQVTMMFWYRQQPGQSLTLIATANQGSEATYESGFVIDKFPISRPNLTFSTLTVSNMSPEDSSIYLCSVEDRGSQETQYFGPGTRLLVL.